This TCR beta chain was identified during a study of technical replicates of blood from four donors. Produced via immunoSEQ multiplex PCR; TCRdb's table is partial and in-frame only. In the table there are approximately 85,000 clones, 85% to 95% of which are singletons. Germline V gene sequence: CDR1 MNHNY, CDR2 SVGAGI (reference sequence). The CDR3 runs to 15 residues. The junction had 5 bases not matched to a gene; V was cut back by 5 bases and J by 0 bases. The receptor's source is a human donor in good health. The source material was T cells isolated from PBMCs. The chain links TRBV6-6 to TRBJ2-3; the match to TRBD2 covers 7 bases. Written as DNA, the CDR3 is TGTGCCAGCAGTGAGACTAGCCCTAGCACAGATACGCAGTATTTT. This codes for CASSETSPSTDTQYF.